Presented here are 16 T cell receptor beta chains from one specimen sequenced in a study of T cells in Graves' hyperthyroidism and ophthalmopathy. What was amplified from RNA transcripts were TCR beta CDR3 regions. The HTBI set primed first-round TCR CDR3 RT-PCR. One entry per CDR3 protein, called by TCRdb with MiXCR from the multiplex PCR reads. This table holds around 600,000 distinct CDR3 sequences, approximately 14% found once. Sequenced sample: blood. Source of these receptors: a woman in her twenties or thirties with Graves' hyperthyroidism.

This clonotype came up many times. The J gene is TRBJ2-7, the V gene TRBV18; tentatively, D is TRBD1 (6 bases). Germline lookup yields CDR1 KGHSH and CDR2 LQKENI. The V and J ends lost 6 bases and 4 bases respectively, with 22 bases between them. The CDR3 is 16 amino acids. DNA of the CDR3: TGTGCCAGCTCCTTACCGGGACATTCAGGATCGTACGAGCAGTACTTC. This gives the protein CASSLPGHSGSYEQYF.

This clonotype was counted once. One end of the junction fails to match germline, which may point to a read error. The chain couples TRBV20-1 to TRBJ2-7, with D maybe TRBD1 (6 bases). The CDR3 runs 15 residues. In germline, CDR1 is DFQATT, CDR2 SNEGSKA (reference sequence). CDR3 loop: CSAIPAQDSYYERYF. The CDR3, as DNA: TGCAGTGCTATCCCCGCCCAGGACAGTTACTACGAGCGGTACTTC.

The rearrangement joins TRBV7-9 to TRBJ2-3, with 14 bases fitting TRBD2. CDR1 SEHNR and CDR2 FQNEAQ come from the germline V gene (reference sequence). V shed 5 bases, J shed 3 bases, and the junction held 13 bases outside the gene matches. The CDR3 spans 19 residues. The CDR3 nucleotides read TGTGCCAGCAGCGTGGTTCTGACTAGCGGGAGGGCCGGGACAGATACGCAGTATTTT. Translating gives CASSVVLTSGRAGTDTQYF.

This clonotype was observed a handful of times. The chain couples TRBV5-1 to TRBJ2-3; 16 nucleotides match TRBD2. Germline-derived CDR1 and CDR2 are SGHRS and YFSETQ. The CDR3 spans 18 residues. The V and J ends lost 3 bases and 0 bases, in that order; junction bases with no gene match: 4. CDR3 in amino acids: CASSWGLAGGSSTDTQYF. CDR3 in DNA: TGCGCCAGCAGCTGGGGACTAGCGGGAGGGTCCAGCACAGATACGCAGTATTTT.

There are many counts of this clonotype. The gene calls are TRBV27 and TRBJ2-3; D might be TRBD1 (5 bases). The germline V and J ends were trimmed by 0 bases and 4 bases, with 8 bases remaining between them. Germline CDR1 is MNHEY and CDR2 is SMNVEV (reference sequence). CDR3 length: 14 amino acids. In DNA form, the CDR3 reads TGTGCCAGCAGTTTATCGCTAGGGGCAGATACGCAGTATTTT. Protein: CASSLSLGADTQYF.

The gene calls are TRBV9 and TRBJ2-2; D gene unclear. This CDR3 region has 13 residues. Germline lookup yields CDR1 SGDLS and CDR2 YYNGEE. V was cut by 1 base and J by 6 bases, with 7 bases left in between. CDR3 residues: CASSVLGSGELFF. As DNA, the CDR3 is TGTGCCAGCAGCGTATTGGGGTCCGGGGAGCTGTTTTTT.

The table lists this clonotype with many counts. J is TRBJ2-7 and V is TRBV28; D remains ambiguous. The CDR3 runs to 13 residues. V was clipped by 2 bases and J by 6 bases, with 11 bases between them. The germline V gene encodes CDR1 MDHEN and CDR2 SYDVKM. The DNA of the CDR3 is TGTGCCAGCAGTTTAGGGTTCTCCCTCGAGCAGTACTTC. It translates to CASSLGFSLEQYF.

This clonotype has a count of ten or more. The chain combines TRBV4-3 with TRBJ2-7; 7 bases are a match to TRBD1. Germline CDR1 reads LGHNA; CDR2 reads YSLEER. The CDR3 sequence is 14 residues long. The V gene end was trimmed by 2 bases and the J gene end by 5 bases; junction bases not matched to a gene: 6. The CDR3 bases are TGCGCCAGCAGCCAACAACAGGGGATCAACGAGCAGTACTTC. This codes for CASSQQQGINEQYF.

This clonotype was recorded at least ten times. The chain has TRBV5-1 and TRBJ2-7; D is uncertain. Germline lookup yields CDR1 SGHRS and CDR2 YFSETQ. V was trimmed by 6 bases and J by 0 bases, leaving 16 bases between them. CDR3 length: 15 residues. Written as DNA, the CDR3 is TGCGCCAGCAAGTTGGCGGATGTAATCTCCTACGAGCAGTACTTC. Protein product: CASKLADVISYEQYF.

The chain has TRBV4-3 and TRBJ2-7, with D uncertain. Trimming removed 6 bases at V and 5 bases at J, with 8 bases between. Germline CDR1 reads LGHNA; CDR2 reads YSLEER. The CDR3 contains 11 residues. CDR3 protein: CASRTPHEQYF. For the CDR3, the DNA is TGCGCCAGCAGGACTCCACACGAGCAGTACTTC.

J is TRBJ1-6 and V is TRBV7-2; a possible D gene is TRBD1 (5 bases). Trimming left V 5 bases short and J 10 bases short, with 15 bases between. Germline CDR1 is SGHTA and CDR2 is FQGNSA. This CDR3 contains 14 residues. The CDR3 loop is CASSPSAGGSPLHF. CDR3 in DNA: TGTGCCAGCAGCCCTTCCGCGGGGGGGTCACCCCTCCACTTT.

This clonotype has at least ten counts. The gene calls are TRBV3-1 and TRBJ2-3; D possibly matches TRBD1 or TRBD2 (5 bases each). From germline, CDR1 is LGHDT and CDR2 YNNKEL (reference sequence). Trimming removed 0 bases at V and 7 bases at J, with 8 bases between. The CDR3 length is 13 residues. The CDR3 nucleotides are TGTGCCAGCAGCCAAGACGGGACGAATACGCAGTATTTT. This encodes CASSQDGTNTQYF.

Remarks on this clonotype: A single base separates this from a much larger clone, so it may be a read error. The rearrangement joins TRBV3-1 to TRBJ1-2; unclear D gene. Trimming removed 0 bases from V and 12 bases from J, with 11 bases in between. Germline CDR1 is LGHDT and CDR2 is YNNKEL (reference sequence). The CDR3 covers 12 residues. In DNA form, the CDR3 reads TGTGCCAGCAGCCAAGATGAGGCGGGCCACACCTTC. Translating it yields CASSQDEAGHTF.

This clonotype was counted at least ten times. J is TRBJ2-7 and V is TRBV6-1; a possible D gene is TRBD2 (5 bases). The germline V gene has CDR1 MNHNS and CDR2 SASEGT. CDR3 length: 13 amino acids. The V end lost 6 bases, the J end lost 1 base, and 10 bases lay between the germline ends. The CDR3 DNA reads as TGTGCCAGCAGGTTCGGGGAGTCCTACGAGCAGTACTTC. Encoded protein: CASRFGESYEQYF.

This clonotype has at least ten counts. V usage is TRBV7-9 and J usage is TRBJ2-7, with 12 nucleotides matching TRBD2. This CDR3 comprises 17 residues. With V trimmed by 5 bases and J by 6 bases, 14 bases remained unmatched. The germline V gene encodes CDR1 SEHNR and CDR2 FQNEAQ (reference sequence). CDR3 in DNA: TGTGCCAGCAGCCCAGGGACTAGCGGGCTCCAACCCCCCGAGCAGTACTTC. It specifies CASSPGTSGLQPPEQYF.

This clonotype was seen repeatedly, ten times or more. This chain joins TRBV28 and TRBJ2-2; D may be TRBD1 (5 bases). V lost 2 bases and J lost 4, with 14 bases in between. The CDR3 extends over 16 amino acids. From germline, CDR1 is MDHEN and CDR2 SYDVKM. CDR3 loop: CASSLDSLVGTGELFF. As DNA, the CDR3 is TGTGCCAGCAGTTTAGACAGCCTTGTAGGCACCGGGGAGCTGTTTTTT.